The rows below give T cell receptor beta chains drawn from one sample of a study of blood T cell repertoires in COVID-19. Repertoires were generated with immunoSEQ multiplex PCR, while TCRdb's copy carries only in-frame clones and drops some. In the table there are around 180,000 clones, 82% of which are singletons. The sequenced sample was peripheral blood. These receptors came from a woman of 80 years or more with active or convalescent COVID-19. Both conserved end residues are part of each CDR3. The order of the fields is D gene, J gene, clone size, V gene, CDR3 protein, CDR3 DNA. The D gene is left open where the match is weak. Expanded clones are given a class, and other clones once, few, many or no size at all.

d_call: .; j_call: TRBJ2-1; clone_size: .; v_call: TRBV5-4; cdr3_aa: CASSTGLPDEQFF; cdr3_nt: TGTGCCAGCAGCACAGGTCTGCCGGATGAGCAGTTCTTC
d_call: .; j_call: TRBJ1-5; clone_size: once; v_call: TRBV15; cdr3_aa: CATSRDSQGNQPQHF; cdr3_nt: TGTGCCACCAGCAGAGATTCACAGGGCAATCAGCCCCAGCATTTT
d_call: .; j_call: TRBJ2-1; clone_size: .; v_call: TRBV5-1; cdr3_aa: CASSLLVSGRGSYNEQFF; cdr3_nt: TGCGCCAGCAGCTTGTTGGTCTCGGGTAGGGGCTCCTACAATGAGCAGTTCTTC
d_call: TRBD1; j_call: TRBJ1-4; clone_size: .; v_call: TRBV2; cdr3_aa: CASSRDRALEKLFF; cdr3_nt: TGTGCCAGCAGTAGGGACAGGGCATTAGAAAAACTGTTTTTT
d_call: .; j_call: TRBJ1-5; clone_size: .; v_call: TRBV21-1; cdr3_aa: CASSKEGQDDQPQHF; cdr3_nt: TGTGCCAGCAGCAAAGAGGGACAGGACGACCAGCCCCAGCATTTT
d_call: .; j_call: TRBJ1-5; clone_size: .; v_call: TRBV19; cdr3_aa: CASSIETANQPQHF; cdr3_nt: TGTGCCAGTAGTATAGAGACAGCTAATCAGCCCCAGCATTTT
d_call: .; j_call: TRBJ2-6; clone_size: .; v_call: TRBV4-1; cdr3_aa: CASSQDPVLGLRGANVLTF; cdr3_nt: TGCGCCAGCAGCCAAGATCCGGTACTGGGACTCCGTGGGGCCAACGTCCTGACTTTC
d_call: TRBD1; j_call: TRBJ1-2; clone_size: .; v_call: TRBV5-1; cdr3_aa: CASSLDPGTGANYGYTF; cdr3_nt: TGCGCCAGCAGCTTGGACCCCGGGACAGGGGCTAACTATGGCTACACCTTC
d_call: .; j_call: TRBJ1-4; clone_size: few; v_call: TRBV28; cdr3_aa: CASRYPADLNEKLFF; cdr3_nt: TGTGCCAGCAGATACCCGGCGGATTTAAATGAAAAACTGTTTTTT
d_call: .; j_call: TRBJ1-1; clone_size: .; v_call: TRBV29-1; cdr3_aa: CSGSPQGMEAFF; cdr3_nt: TGCAGCGGCTCTCCGCAGGGGATGGAAGCTTTCTTT